These 23 T cell receptor beta chains were all obtained from the same sample, sequenced in a study of CD8+ T cells in alopecia areata. cDNA reverse transcribed from extracted RNA served as the sequencing template. Profiled with immunoSEQ multiplex PCR; TCRdb holds only in-frame clones, not every one. The sample has some 210,000 clones; around three fifths are singletons. The input for sequencing was CD4+ T cells sorted from blood, taken at week 0. These receptors were collected from a human donor with alopecia areata.

This chain connects TRBV30 to TRBJ2-1; TRBD2 agrees at 7 bases. Germline assignment: CDR1 GTSNPN and CDR2 SVGIG (reference sequence). With 6 bases clipped from V and 3 bases from J, the junction kept 8 bases outside the gene matches. This CDR3 has 14 amino acids. The CDR3 region is CACGGLGFYNEQFF. The CDR3 coding sequence is TGTGCCTGCGGCGGACTAGGGTTCTACAATGAGCAGTTCTTC.

This chain uses TRBV19 with TRBJ1-5; no clear D. Germline V CDR1 and CDR2: LNHDA, SQIVND (reference sequence). The CDR3 covers 15 residues. Between the trimmed V and J ends, which lost 5 bases and 6 bases, there was a span of 17 bases. In nucleotides, the CDR3 is TGTGCCAGTAGTCCCGACATGACTCAAGTTCAGCCCCAGCATTTT. Its protein is CASSPDMTQVQPQHF.

This clone ranks as medium-sized (0.01 to 0.1%). The rearrangement joins TRBV27 to TRBJ2-3; 7 bases line up with TRBD1. Germline-derived CDR1 and CDR2 are MNHEY and SMNVEV (reference sequence). After removal of 6 bases from V and 1 base from J, the junction contained 10 bases not matched to a gene. This CDR3 has 16 residues. The CDR3 sequence: CASSPMTGIRTDTQYF. CDR3 bases: TGTGCCAGCAGCCCGATGACAGGGATCCGCACAGATACGCAGTATTTT.

This clone has more than one count but fewer than ten. The gene calls are TRBV2 and TRBJ2-2; weak D call: TRBD2 (5 bases). The CDR3 covers 14 residues. Trimming left V 2 bases short and J 3 bases short, with 7 bases between. The germline V gene has CDR1 SNHLY and CDR2 FYNNEI. CDR3 DNA: TGTGCCAGCAGTGAAAGAGCGGACACCGGGGAGCTGTTTTTT. This encodes CASSERADTGELFF.

This sequence joins TRBV30 and TRBJ2-3, with a possible D match to TRBD2 (5 bases). CDR3 length: 12 amino acids. Trimming removed 0 bases at V and 12 bases at J, with 13 bases between. The germline V gene encodes CDR1 GTSNPN and CDR2 SVGIG (reference sequence). CDR3 sequence (DNA): TGTGCCTGGAGTGTAAAGGGAGCCTCTCAGTATTTT. Its protein is CAWSVKGASQYF.

The rearrangement joins TRBV28 to TRBJ2-1; D is unresolved. The CDR3 runs 14 residues. The germline CDR1 and CDR2 sequences are MDHEN and SYDVKM. The V end lost 5 bases, the J end lost 0 bases, and 8 bases lay between the germline ends. The CDR3 protein is CASSEVSSYNEQFF. DNA for the CDR3: TGTGCCAGCAGTGAAGTCAGCTCCTACAATGAGCAGTTCTTC.

This clone was counted once. V and J are TRBV10-3 and TRBJ1-2, with TRBD1 identical over 7 bases. Germline lookup yields CDR1 ENHRY and CDR2 SYGVKD. V shed 7 bases and J 5 bases; nucleotides not matched to a gene: 13. This CDR3 spans 15 amino acids. The CDR3 here is CAITQGQLDGYGYTF. The CDR3 DNA sequence: TGTGCCATCACGCAGGGACAGTTGGACGGATATGGCTACACCTTC.

This chain connects TRBV5-1 to TRBJ1-1; 7 bases match TRBD1. J was trimmed by 1 base and V by 4 bases; bases with no gene match: 4. Germline V lookup: CDR1 SGHRS, CDR2 YFSETQ. This CDR3 is built from 14 residues. CDR3: CASSPNRGNTEAFF. The CDR3 nucleotides are TGCGCCAGCAGCCCAAACAGGGGGAACACTGAAGCTTTCTTT.

The CDR3 is CASSKEGTASEQFF. As DNA, the CDR3 is TGTGCCAGCAGCAAAGAGGGGACAGCAAGTGAGCAGTTCTTC. The chain is built from TRBV7-2 and TRBJ2-1; TRBD1 aligns across 7 bases. CDR1 is SGHTA, CDR2 FQGNSA, per germline. This CDR3 has 14 residues. Trimming removed 5 bases from V and 9 bases from J; junction bases left unmatched: 10.

The rearrangement links TRBV7-9 to TRBJ1-6, with 8 bases lining up with TRBD1. In germline, CDR1 is SEHNR, CDR2 FQNEAQ (reference sequence). This CDR3 comprises 16 residues. J lost 9 bases, V lost 5 bases, and 12 bases had no gene match. The chain's CDR3 is CASSPPLAGGFSPLHF. CDR3 DNA: TGTGCCAGCAGCCCTCCCCTGGCAGGGGGCTTTTCACCCCTCCACTTT. Together with reference TRBV7-9 and TRBJ1-6, the CDR3 gives the full variable domain: DTGVSQNPRHKITKRGQNVTFRCDPISEHNRLYWYRQTLGQGPEFLTYFQNEAQLEKSRLLSDRFSAERPKGSFSTLEIQRTEQGDSAMYLCASSPPLAGGFSPLHFGNGTRLTVT.

The chain carries TRBV7-9 and TRBJ1-5; TRBD1 might be the D (5 bases). The germline V gene has CDR1 SEHNR and CDR2 FQNEAQ (reference sequence). The CDR3 length is 17 residues. V was clipped by 5 bases and J by 4 bases, with 21 bases between them. CDR3 sequence reads: CASSHGSGAEKNQPQHF. The DNA for the CDR3 is TGTGCCAGCAGCCACGGGTCCGGGGCCGAGAAAAATCAGCCCCAGCATTTT.

This clone was seen a single time. This rearrangement joins TRBV7-9 to TRBJ1-6; 7 nucleotides match TRBD1. The CDR3 spans 15 residues. Trimming at V came to 1 base and at J to 3 bases, leaving 0 bases not matched to a gene. The V gene's germline CDR1 is SEHNR and CDR2 FQNEAQ (reference sequence). The CDR3, as DNA: TGTGCCAGCAGCTTAGGGACAGGCTATAATTCACCCCTCCACTTT. This encodes CASSLGTGYNSPLHF.

The chain combines TRBV29-1 with TRBJ1-2; weak D call: TRBD1 (6 bases). CDR1 is SQVTM and CDR2 is ANQGSEA in the germline V gene. This CDR3 region has 12 residues. The V end was cut by 5 bases, the J end by 2 bases, with 9 bases between. The CDR3 coding sequence is TGCAGCGTTTTGGACAGAAACTATGGCTACACCTTC. This translates into CSVLDRNYGYTF.

The chain links TRBV6-5 to TRBJ1-1, with a possible D match to TRBD1 (5 bases). The V end was cut by 6 bases, the J end by 1 base, with 12 bases between. CDR3 length equals 14 residues. The germline V gene encodes CDR1 MNHEY and CDR2 SVGAGI. The CDR3, as DNA: TGTGCCAGCAGCCGTAGCAGGGCGAACACTGAAGCTTTCTTT. Translated: CASSRSRANTEAFF.

J is TRBJ2-5 and V is TRBV11-2; 12 bases are shared with TRBD2. J was trimmed by 2 bases and V by 5 bases; bases with no gene match: 6. This CDR3 has 16 residues. Germline V gene sequence: CDR1 SGHAT, CDR2 FQNNGV. CDR3 residues: CASSPRLAGEQETQYF. In nucleotides, the CDR3 is TGTGCCAGCAGCCCACGACTAGCGGGGGAACAAGAGACCCAGTACTTC.

The chain has TRBV5-4 and TRBJ2-1, with no clear D. Germline V CDR1 and CDR2: SGHNT, YYREEE (reference sequence). The V end was cut by 0 bases, the J end by 3 bases, with 7 bases between. The CDR3 loop spans 14 amino acids. In DNA form, the CDR3 reads TGTGCCAGCAGCTTGGTGGGGAACTACAATGAGCAGTTCTTC. Translated: CASSLVGNYNEQFF.

In its sample, this clone was seen many times. The gene calls are TRBV13 and TRBJ2-1, with D possibly being TRBD1 (6 bases). The V and J ends lost 5 bases and 9 bases respectively, with 14 bases between them. CDR3 size: 13 residues. Germline CDR1 PRHDT, CDR2 FYEKMQ (reference sequence). The CDR3 spells CASSPGHGFEQFF. CDR3 coding DNA: TGTGCCAGCAGCCCGGGACACGGTTTTGAGCAGTTCTTC.

This clone showed up just a few times. The V and J genes are TRBV29-1 and TRBJ1-2; maybe TRBD1 (5 bases). CDR3 size: 14 residues. CDR1 SQVTM and CDR2 ANQGSEA come from the germline V gene. The ends were cut back, 4 bases at V and 4 bases at J, with 16 bases in the middle. CDR3 in DNA: TGCAGCGTTGCGGTGTCGGGGGGAGGCTATGGCTACACCTTC. Protein: CSVAVSGGGYGYTF.

With regard to this clone: Other DNA variants within this sample encode the same CDR3. The V and J genes are TRBV7-2 and TRBJ2-5, with D tentatively TRBD1 (6 bases). Between the trimmed V and J ends, which lost 5 bases and 5 bases, there was a span of 12 bases. CDR1 is SGHTA, CDR2 FQGNSA, per germline. The CDR3 sequence is 13 residues long. CDR3 amino acids: CASSPGQRETQYF. The CDR3 coding sequence is TGTGCCAGCAGCCCGGGACAAAGGGAGACCCAGTACTTC.

The chain is built from TRBV4-1 and TRBJ1-5; D uncertain. The germline CDR1 and CDR2 sequences are MGHRA and YSYEKL. Trimming took 0 bases from V and 9 from J, leaving 15 bases between them. The CDR3 spans 15 residues. In nucleotides, the CDR3 is TGCGCCAGCAGCCAAGATCCGACCGGTATTAGGCCCCAGCATTTT. Translated, it gives CASSQDPTGIRPQHF.

The rearrangement joins TRBV4-1 to TRBJ1-4; D is ambiguous. The length of the CDR3 is 14 residues. V dropped 1 base and J dropped 5 bases, with 8 bases sitting between them. CDR1 and CDR2 (germline): MGHRA, YSYEKL. Here the CDR3 reads CASSQAKPNEKLFF. The CDR3 nucleotides are TGCGCCAGCAGCCAAGCTAAACCCAATGAAAAACTGTTTTTT.

This clone was seen more than once but under ten times. V usage is TRBV7-2 and J usage is TRBJ1-2; TRBD1 is a possible D gene (5 bases). CDR1 SGHTA and CDR2 FQGNSA come from the germline V gene. This CDR3 is built from 15 residues. V gave up 5 bases and J gave up 4 bases, with 17 bases separating them. CDR3 sequence: CASSPMVTGSYGYTF. The CDR3 DNA reads TGTGCCAGCAGCCCAATGGTAACAGGCTCCTATGGCTACACCTTC.

This chain connects TRBV29-1 to TRBJ1-2; D unclear. Germline CDR1 and CDR2: SQVTM and ANQGSEA. This CDR3 comprises 12 residues. V was shortened by 2 bases and J by 4 bases, with 8 bases between the two germline ends. The CDR3 sequence: CSVEYGIYGYTF. The CDR3 nucleotides are TGCAGCGTTGAATATGGGATCTATGGCTACACCTTC.